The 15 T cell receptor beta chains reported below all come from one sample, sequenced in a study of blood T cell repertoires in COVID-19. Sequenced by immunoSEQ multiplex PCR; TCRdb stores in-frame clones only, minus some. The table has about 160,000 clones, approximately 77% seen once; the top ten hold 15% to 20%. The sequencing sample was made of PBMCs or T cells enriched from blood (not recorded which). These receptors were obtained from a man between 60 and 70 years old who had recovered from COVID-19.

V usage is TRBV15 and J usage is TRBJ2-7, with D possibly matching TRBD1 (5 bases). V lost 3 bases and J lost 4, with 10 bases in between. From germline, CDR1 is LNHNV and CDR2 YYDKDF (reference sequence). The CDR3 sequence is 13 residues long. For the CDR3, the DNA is TGTGCCACCAGCAGGGACATCCAGTACGAGCAGTACTTC. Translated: CATSRDIQYEQYF.

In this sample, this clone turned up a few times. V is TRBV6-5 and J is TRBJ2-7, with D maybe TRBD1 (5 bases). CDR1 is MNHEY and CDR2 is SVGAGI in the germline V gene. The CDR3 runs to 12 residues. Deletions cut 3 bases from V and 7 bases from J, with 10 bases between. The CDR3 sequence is CASSYSQGEQYF. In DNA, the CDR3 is TGTGCCAGCAGTTATTCCCAGGGTGAGCAGTACTTC.

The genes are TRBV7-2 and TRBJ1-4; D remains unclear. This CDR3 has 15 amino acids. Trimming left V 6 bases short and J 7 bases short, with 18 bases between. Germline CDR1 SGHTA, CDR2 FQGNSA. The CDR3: CASSTNGERGEKLFF. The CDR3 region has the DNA TGTGCCAGCAGTACGAACGGGGAGCGGGGTGAAAAACTGTTTTTT.

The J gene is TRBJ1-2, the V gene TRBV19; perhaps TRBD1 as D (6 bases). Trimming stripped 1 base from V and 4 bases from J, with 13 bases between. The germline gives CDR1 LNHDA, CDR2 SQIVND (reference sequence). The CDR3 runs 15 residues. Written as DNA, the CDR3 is TGTGCCAGTAGTATAGCGGGGTCGACAGGCTATGGCTACACCTTC. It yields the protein CASSIAGSTGYGYTF. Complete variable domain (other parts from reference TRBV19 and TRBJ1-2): DGGITQSPKYLFRKEGQNVTLSCEQNLNHDAMYWYRQDPGQGLRLIYYSQIVNDFQKGDIAEGYSVSREKKESFPLTVTSAQKNPTAFYLCASSIAGSTGYGYTFGSGTRLTVV.

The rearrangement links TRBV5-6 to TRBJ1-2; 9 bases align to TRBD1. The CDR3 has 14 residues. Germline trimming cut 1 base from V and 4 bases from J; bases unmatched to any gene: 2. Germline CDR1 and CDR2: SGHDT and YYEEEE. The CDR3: CASSLTQGAYGYTF. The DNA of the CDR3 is TGTGCCAGCAGCTTGACACAGGGGGCCTATGGCTACACCTTC.

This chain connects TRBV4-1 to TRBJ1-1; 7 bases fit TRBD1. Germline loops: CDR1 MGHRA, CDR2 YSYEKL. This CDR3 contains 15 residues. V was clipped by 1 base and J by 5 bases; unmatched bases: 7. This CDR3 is CASSQGQGRRTEAFF. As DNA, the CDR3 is TGCGCCAGCAGCCAAGGACAGGGAAGGAGGACTGAAGCTTTCTTT.

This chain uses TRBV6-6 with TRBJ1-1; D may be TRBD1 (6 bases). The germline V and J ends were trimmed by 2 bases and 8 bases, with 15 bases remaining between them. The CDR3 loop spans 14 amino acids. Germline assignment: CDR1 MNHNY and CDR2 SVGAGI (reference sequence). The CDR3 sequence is CASSYRGRTEEAFF. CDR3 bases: TGTGCCAGCAGTTACCGGGGAAGGACAGAAGAAGCTTTCTTT.

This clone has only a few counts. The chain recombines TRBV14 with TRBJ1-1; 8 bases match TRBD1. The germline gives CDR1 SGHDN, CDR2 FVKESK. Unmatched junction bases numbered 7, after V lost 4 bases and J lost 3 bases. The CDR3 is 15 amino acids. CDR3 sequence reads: CASSLADRVYTEAFF. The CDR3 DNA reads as TGTGCCAGCAGCCTGGCGGACAGGGTTTACACTGAAGCTTTCTTT.

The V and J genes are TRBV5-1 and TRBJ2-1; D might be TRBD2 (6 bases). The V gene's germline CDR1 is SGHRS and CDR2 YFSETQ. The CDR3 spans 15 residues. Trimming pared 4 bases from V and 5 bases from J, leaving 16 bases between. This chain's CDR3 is CASSLRLARNNEQFF. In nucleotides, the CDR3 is TGCGCCAGCAGCCTGAGGCTAGCGCGTAACAATGAGCAGTTCTTC.

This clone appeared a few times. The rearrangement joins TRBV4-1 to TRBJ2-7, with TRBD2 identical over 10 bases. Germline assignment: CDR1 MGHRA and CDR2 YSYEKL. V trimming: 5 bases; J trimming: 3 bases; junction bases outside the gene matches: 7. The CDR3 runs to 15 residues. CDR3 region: CASSYLAGALYEQYF. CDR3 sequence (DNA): TGCGCCAGCAGCTATCTAGCGGGAGCTCTCTACGAGCAGTACTTC.

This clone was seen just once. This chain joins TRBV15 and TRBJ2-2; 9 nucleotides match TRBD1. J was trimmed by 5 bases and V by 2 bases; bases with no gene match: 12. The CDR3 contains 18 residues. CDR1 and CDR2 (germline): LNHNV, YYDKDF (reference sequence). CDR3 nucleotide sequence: TGTGCCACCAGCAGATTGGGGCCGGGACAGGGTGGTACCGGGGAGCTGTTTTTT. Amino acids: CATSRLGPGQGGTGELFF.

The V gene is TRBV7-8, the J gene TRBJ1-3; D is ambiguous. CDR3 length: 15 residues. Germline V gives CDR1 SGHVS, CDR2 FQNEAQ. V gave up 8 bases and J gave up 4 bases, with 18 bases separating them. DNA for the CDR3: TGTGCCAGCGAGCTTAGACGTGGAGGGGGAAACACCATATATTTT. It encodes CASELRRGGGNTIYF. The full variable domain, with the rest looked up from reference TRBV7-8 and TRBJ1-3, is GAGVSQSPRYKVAKRGQDVALRCDPISGHVSLFWYQQALGQGPEFLTYFQNEAQLDKSGLPSDRFFAERPEGSVSTLKIQRTQQEDSAVYLCASELRRGGGNTIYFGEGSWLTVV.

CDR3 coding DNA: TGTGCCTGGGGGGGACAGGGGATATATGGCTACACCTTC. Amino acid sequence: CAWGGQGIYGYTF. The chain recombines TRBV30 with TRBJ1-2; the match to TRBD1 covers 10 bases. V shed 5 bases and J 5 bases; nucleotides not matched to a gene: 5. CDR1 is GTSNPN and CDR2 is SVGIG in the germline V gene (reference sequence). There are 13 residues in the CDR3. The full variable domain, rest sourced from reference TRBV30 and TRBJ1-2, is SQTIHQWPATLVQPVGSPLSLECTVEGTSNPNLYWYRQAAGRGLQLLFYSVGIGQISSEVPQNLSASRPQDRQFILSSKKLLLSDSGFYLCAWGGQGIYGYTFGSGTRLTVV.

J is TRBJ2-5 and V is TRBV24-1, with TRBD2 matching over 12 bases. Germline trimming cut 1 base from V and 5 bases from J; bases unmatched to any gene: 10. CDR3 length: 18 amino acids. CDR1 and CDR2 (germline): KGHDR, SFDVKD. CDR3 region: CATSDFGFGLAGLETQYF. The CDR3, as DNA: TGTGCCACCAGTGATTTCGGATTTGGACTAGCGGGACTGGAGACCCAGTACTTC.

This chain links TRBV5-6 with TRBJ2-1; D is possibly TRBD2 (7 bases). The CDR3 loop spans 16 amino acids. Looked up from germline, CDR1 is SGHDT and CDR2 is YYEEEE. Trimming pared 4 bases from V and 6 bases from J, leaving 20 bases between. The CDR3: CASSPGGGLPVNEQFF. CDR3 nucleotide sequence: TGTGCCAGCAGCCCAGGCGGGGGCCTCCCTGTCAATGAGCAGTTCTTC.